This T cell receptor beta chain was identified during a study of T cells in localized non-small cell lung cancer. Study observations and caveats: Clonality peaked in uninvolved adjacent lung rather than tumor. Out of the top 100 tumor clones, a median around 60 were seen in adjacent lung.

Profiling relied on immunoSEQ multiplex PCR, and the TCRdb table lists in-frame clones only, not all of them. The sample includes approximately 41,000 clones, over 75% of them seen just once. As for this clone: Its antigen is unknown.

The CDR3 is made up of 15 amino acids. Trimming pared 6 bases from V and 10 bases from J, leaving 21 bases between. CDR1 and CDR2 from the germline V gene are MNHEY and SVGAGI. The chain joins TRBV6-5 to TRBJ1-4, with unresolved D. Sequencing used PBMCs, obtained before any cancer treatment. The clonotype originates from a woman aged 40-69 years with stage II lung adenocarcinoma. This chain's CDR3 is CASRVRLAAASKLFF. CDR3 in DNA: TGTGCCAGCAGAGTCCGACTGGCAGCCGCTTCAAAACTGTTTTTT.